This T cell receptor beta chain appears in the sequencing data of a study of T cell responses to AZD1222 COVID-19 vaccine. Method: immunoSEQ multiplex PCR; TCRdb's copy keeps in-frame clones and lacks some. The data hold approximately 30,000 clones, with just over 85% observed a single time. Trimming cost V 4 bases and J 9 bases; bases outside gene matches: 12. The germline gives CDR1 MDHEN, CDR2 SYDVKM. The CDR3 spans 15 residues. The V and J genes are TRBV28 and TRBJ2-1; 7 nucleotides agree with TRBD2. This TCR derives from an adult who received the AZD1222 COVID-19 vaccine. Sequenced material: peripheral blood, taken 28 days after the second AZD1222 dose. The CDR3 loop is CASSSPGGRRGEQFF. The CDR3, as DNA: TGTGCCAGCAGTTCCCCTGGCGGGAGACGTGGTGAGCAGTTCTTC.